A single sample gave rise to the 9 T cell receptor beta chains below, sequenced in a study of human T cells and chemical hapten exposure. Time point here: pre-sensitization, week 0. Treatment described: therapeutic diphenylcyclopropenone sensitization with weekly scalp DPC. TCRdb recomputed calls from the RACE reads with MiXCR, one row per CDR3 protein. The sample consists of approximately 80,000 distinct CDR3 sequences, roughly 15% of them appearing once. Sequencing used whole blood, obtained in connection with sensitization to the hapten diphenylcyclopropenone (DPC). The receptors were gathered from a woman in her forties or fifties with alopecia areata. Some clones in this sample may be carry-over from other donors' samples.

The J gene is TRBJ1-1, the V gene TRBV29-1; D is perhaps TRBD1 (6 bases). The V gene lost 6 bases and the J gene lost 7 bases, with 12 bases spanning the gap. CDR3 length: 11 amino acids. Looked up from germline, CDR1 is SQVTM and CDR2 is ANQGSEA. CDR3 nucleotides: TGCAGCGTCGGGGTAGGGGGTGAAGCTTTCTTT. It translates to CSVGVGGEAFF.

V is TRBV9 and J is TRBJ2-3; D possibly corresponds to TRBD2 (5 bases). CDR1 and CDR2 from the germline V gene are SGDLS and YYNGEE. The CDR3 totals 15 residues. V gave up 0 bases and J gave up 1 base, with 9 bases separating them. The CDR3, as DNA: TGTGCCAGCAGCGTAGGAAGCGGTCGCACAGATACGCAGTATTTT. It specifies CASSVGSGRTDTQYF. The full variable domain, with the rest looked up from reference TRBV9 and TRBJ2-3, is DSGVTQTPKHLITATGQRVTLRCSPRSGDLSVYWYQQSLDQGLQFLIQYYNGEERAKGNILERFSAQQFPDLHSELNLSSLELGDSALYFCASSVGSGRTDTQYFGPGTRLTVL.

This chain connects TRBV2 to TRBJ2-1; 7 bases are a match to TRBD2. The germline gives CDR1 SNHLY, CDR2 FYNNEI. After removal of 6 bases from V and 6 bases from J, the junction contained 11 bases not matched to a gene. This CDR3 has 15 amino acids. The chain's CDR3 is CASRIAGNRGNEQFF. The CDR3, as DNA: TGTGCCAGCAGAATAGCGGGCAATCGGGGCAATGAGCAGTTCTTC.

V and J are TRBV18 and TRBJ2-7; 8 bases map to TRBD2. The CDR3 runs 14 residues. Germline CDR1 and CDR2: KGHSH and LQKENI. V gave up 6 bases and J gave up 3 bases; unmatched junction bases: 7. CDR3 coding DNA: TGTGCCAGCTCCACGGGACTAGGGGGCTACGAGCAGTACTTC. This encodes CASSTGLGGYEQYF.

This clonotype was seen a handful of times. V usage is TRBV11-3 and J usage is TRBJ2-3; D might be TRBD1 (6 bases). The CDR3 extends over 16 amino acids. CDR1 is SGHNT, CDR2 YENEEA, per germline. V shed 5 bases and J shed 1 base, with 16 bases lying between them. CDR3 sequence: CASSPSVPGGTDTQYF. The CDR3 DNA sequence: TGTGCCAGCAGCCCATCGGTTCCAGGGGGCACAGATACGCAGTATTTT.

This clonotype has a count of ten or more. The chain couples TRBV2 to TRBJ1-5, with D maybe TRBD1 (5 bases). From germline, CDR1 is SNHLY and CDR2 FYNNEI. The CDR3 sequence is 12 residues long. The V end lost 7 bases, the J end lost 6 bases, and 10 bases lay between the germline ends. CDR3 amino acids: CASTQGSQPQHF. In DNA, the CDR3 is TGTGCCAGCACCCAGGGTAGTCAGCCCCAGCATTTT.

This clonotype was picked up one time. The rearrangement joins TRBV28 to TRBJ1-5, with D uncertain. This CDR3 comprises 15 residues. Trimming pared 6 bases from V and 3 bases from J, leaving 15 bases between. Per germline, CDR1 MDHEN and CDR2 SYDVKM. In DNA form, the CDR3 reads TGTGCCAGCAGACCCGACGGGAGATCCAATCAGCCCCAGCATTTT. Translating it yields CASRPDGRSNQPQHF.

Many counts were recorded for this clonotype. The V and J genes are TRBV20-1 and TRBJ2-1; 11 bases are shared with TRBD2. Per germline, CDR1 DFQATT and CDR2 SNEGSKA (reference sequence). CDR3 size: 15 residues. V lost 4 bases, J lost 8 bases, and 10 bases stayed unmatched. Here the CDR3 reads CSATIRLAGSDEQFF. In DNA form, the CDR3 reads TGCAGTGCTACAATCAGACTAGCGGGGTCCGATGAGCAGTTCTTC.

The chain uses TRBV21-1 and TRBJ2-1; the D call TRBD2 from the table was never checked on the DNA. TRBV21-1 is an annotated pseudogene. The CDR3 is 16 residues long. CDR3 amino acids: CASSTLLAGEHNEQFF. The CDR3 region has the DNA TGTGCCAGCAGCACTTTACTAGCGGGAGAGCATAATGAGCAGTTCTTC.